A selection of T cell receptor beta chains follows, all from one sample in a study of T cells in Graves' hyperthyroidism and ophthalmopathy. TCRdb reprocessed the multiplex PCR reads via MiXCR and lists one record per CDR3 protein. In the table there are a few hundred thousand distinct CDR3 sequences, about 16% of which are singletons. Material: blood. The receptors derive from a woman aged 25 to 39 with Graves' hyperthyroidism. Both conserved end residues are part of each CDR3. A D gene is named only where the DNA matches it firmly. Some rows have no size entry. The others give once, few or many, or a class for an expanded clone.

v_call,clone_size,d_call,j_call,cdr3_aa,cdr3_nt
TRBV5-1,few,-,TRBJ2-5,CASSLGQPKQETQYF,TGCGCCAGCAGCCTCGGGCAGCCTAAACAAGAGACCCAGTACTTC
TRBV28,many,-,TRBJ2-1,CASSSASLRTHNEQFF,TGTGCCAGCAGTTCGGCCTCTCTGAGAACCCACAATGAGCAGTTCTTC
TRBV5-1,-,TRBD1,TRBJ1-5,CASSATGGNQPQHF,TGCGCCAGCAGCGCCACAGGGGGCAATCAGCCCCAGCATTTT
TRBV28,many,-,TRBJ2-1,CASSLVQGGYNEQFF,TGTGCCAGCAGTTTAGTACAGGGGGGGTACAATGAGCAGTTCTTC
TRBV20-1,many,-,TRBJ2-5,CSAKELSPSAKTQYF,TGCAGTGCGAAGGAGTTGAGCCCGTCAGCAAAGACCCAGTACTTC
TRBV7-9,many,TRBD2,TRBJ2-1,CASYQGLAGGNEQFF,TGTGCCAGCTACCAGGGACTAGCGGGGGGGAATGAGCAGTTCTTC
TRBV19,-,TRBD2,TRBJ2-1,CASSDATSGRGDEQFF,TGTGCCAGTAGTGACGCGACTAGCGGGAGGGGCGATGAGCAGTTCTTC
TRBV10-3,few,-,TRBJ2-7,CAISEEGEVSYEQYF,TGTGCCATCAGTGAGGAAGGCGAAGTCTCCTACGAGCAGTACTTC
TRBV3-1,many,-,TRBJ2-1,CASSQLADPRNEQFF,TGTGCCAGCAGCCAACTCGCGGACCCTCGCAATGAGCAGTTCTTC
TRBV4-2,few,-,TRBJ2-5,CASSQEYSAGRTQYF,TGTGCCAGCAGCCAAGAGTACTCGGCTGGGCGGACCCAGTACTTC
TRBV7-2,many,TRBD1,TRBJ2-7,CASSLDGTGQSVPSEQYF,TGTGCCAGCAGCTTAGACGGGACAGGGCAGTCCGTGCCAAGCGAGCAGTACTTC
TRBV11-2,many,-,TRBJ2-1,CASSLGLGLLEEQFF,TGTGCCAGCAGCTTAGGACTAGGTCTGCTCGAGGAGCAGTTCTTC
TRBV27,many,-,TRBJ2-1,CASSLTSRDEQFF,TGTGCCAGCAGTTTGACAAGCAGGGATGAGCAGTTCTTC
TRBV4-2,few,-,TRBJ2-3,CASSQIRGGSTDTQYF,TGTGCCAGCAGCCAGATAAGAGGCGGGAGCACAGATACGCAGTATTTT
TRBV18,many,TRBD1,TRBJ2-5,CASSPPGQGVKTQYF,TGTGCCAGCTCACCTCCGGGACAGGGGGTCAAGACCCAGTACTTC
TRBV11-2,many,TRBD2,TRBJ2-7,CASSPGTSGIEQYF,TGTGCCAGCAGCCCCGGGACTAGCGGGATCGAGCAGTACTTC
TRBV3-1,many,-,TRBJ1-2,CASSTPHTFMTGNYGYTF,TGTGCCAGCAGCACGCCTCATACTTTCATGACGGGGAACTATGGCTACACCTTC
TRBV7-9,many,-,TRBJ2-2,CASTIWSGPGIGELFF,TGTGCCAGCACCATATGGAGCGGCCCTGGTATCGGGGAGCTGTTTTTT
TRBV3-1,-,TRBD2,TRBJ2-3,CASRKLSSGEATQYF,TGTGCCAGCAGGAAACTGAGTAGCGGGGAGGCTACGCAGTATTTT
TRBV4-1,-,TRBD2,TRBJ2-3,CASSQLPGGLAGAGNTDTQYF,TGCGCCAGCAGCCAACTACCCGGGGGACTAGCGGGAGCTGGAAACACAGATACGCAGTATTTT
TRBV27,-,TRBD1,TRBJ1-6,CASSRDRDGSPLHF,TGTGCCAGCAGCCGCGACAGGGATGGTTCACCCCTCCACTTT
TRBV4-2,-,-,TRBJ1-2,CASSQVNGGGVQENGYTF,TGTGCCAGCAGCCAAGTTAATGGAGGGGGTGTCCAGGAGAATGGCTACACCTTC
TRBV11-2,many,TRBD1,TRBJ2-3,CASSEWGQKQITQYF,TGTGCCAGCAGCGAATGGGGACAGAAACAGATAACGCAGTATTTT
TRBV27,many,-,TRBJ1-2,CASSTYRDSNYGYTF,TGTGCCAGCAGTACCTACAGGGATTCTAACTATGGCTACACCTTC
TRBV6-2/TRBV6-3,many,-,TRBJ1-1,CASSTTPGNTEAFF,TGTGCCAGCAGTACCACCCCGGGGAACACTGAAGCTTTCTTT
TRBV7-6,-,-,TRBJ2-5,CASSLGEVQETHYF,TGTGCCAGCAGCTTAGGGGAGGTCCAAGAGACCCACTACTTC
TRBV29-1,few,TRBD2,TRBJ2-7,CSVLASGYEQYF,TGCAGCGTTCTGGCTAGCGGTTACGAGCAGTACTTC
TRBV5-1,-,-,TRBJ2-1,CASSFRHFGDEQFF,TGCGCCAGCAGCTTTAGGCACTTCGGGGATGAGCAGTTCTTC
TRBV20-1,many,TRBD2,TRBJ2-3,CSARDSSPGRAGVGDTQYF,TGCAGTGCTAGAGATTCTTCCCCCGGGCGAGCGGGAGTTGGAGATACGCAGTATTTT
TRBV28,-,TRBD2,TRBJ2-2,CASRPGLASGELFF,TGTGCCAGCAGGCCGGGACTAGCGAGCGGGGAGCTGTTTTTT
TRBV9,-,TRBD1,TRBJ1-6,CASSSGQVDNSPLHF,TGTGCCAGCAGCTCTGGACAGGTCGATAATTCACCCCTCCACTTT
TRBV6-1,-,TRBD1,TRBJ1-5,CASSGGQDNQPQHF,TGTGCCAGCAGCGGGGGACAGGACAATCAGCCCCAGCATTTT
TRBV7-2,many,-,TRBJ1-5,CASSLEWGISVQHF,TGTGCCAGCAGCTTAGAATGGGGTATCAGTGTCCAGCATTTT
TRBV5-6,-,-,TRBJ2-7,CASSSRGGSSYEQYF,TGTGCCAGCAGCTCGCGGGGTGGGAGCTCCTACGAGCAGTACTTC
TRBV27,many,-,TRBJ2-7,CASSRQHRAGDNYEQYF,TGTGCCAGCAGTAGGCAGCACCGGGCAGGAGATAACTACGAGCAGTACTTC
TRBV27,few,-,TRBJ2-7,CASTLAENTYEQYF,TGTGCCAGCACTTTAGCGGAGAATACCTACGAGCAGTACTTC
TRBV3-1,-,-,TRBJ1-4,CASSQVDTTNEKLFF,TGTGCCAGCAGCCAAGTCGATACAACTAATGAAAAACTGTTTTTT
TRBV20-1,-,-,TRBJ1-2,CSAIPGVLSYGYTF,TGCAGTGCCATCCCCGGGGTTTTGAGCTATGGCTACACCTTC
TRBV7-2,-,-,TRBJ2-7,CASSNRLYEQYF,TGTGCCAGCAGCAACCGACTATACGAGCAGTACTTC
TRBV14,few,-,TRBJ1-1,CASSQDRSWTVHRLRNTEAFF,TGTGCCAGCAGCCAAGACAGGTCTTGGACAGTCCATCGCTTGAGGAATACTGAAGCTTTCTTT
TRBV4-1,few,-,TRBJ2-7,CASSQTGTETYEQYF,TGCGCCAGCAGCCAGACCGGGACGGAGACCTACGAGCAGTACTTC
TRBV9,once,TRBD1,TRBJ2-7,CASSVGQGASEQYF,TGTGCCAGCAGCGTAGGGCAGGGGGCTAGCGAGCAGTACTTC
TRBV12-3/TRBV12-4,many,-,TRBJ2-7,CASSLLPSEYEQYF,TGTGCCAGCAGTTTACTCCCTTCTGAATACGAGCAGTACTTC
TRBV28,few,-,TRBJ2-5,CASSLSPLLLGIRETQYF,TGTGCCAGCAGCTTATCTCCCCTTCTTCTGGGGATCCGGGAGACCCAGTACTTC
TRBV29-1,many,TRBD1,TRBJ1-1,CSVFRQGFGEAFF,TGCAGCGTTTTTCGACAGGGGTTTGGTGAAGCTTTCTTT
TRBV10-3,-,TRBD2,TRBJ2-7,CAVSGTSGSYEQYF,TGTGCCGTATCCGGGACTAGCGGGAGTTACGAGCAGTACTTC
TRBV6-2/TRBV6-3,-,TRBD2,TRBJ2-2,CASSSRLAGNPGELFF,TGTGCCAGCAGTTCCCGACTAGCGGGAAATCCCGGGGAGCTGTTTTTT
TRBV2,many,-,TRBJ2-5,CASSVGQETQYF,TGTGCCAGCAGTGTAGGCCAAGAGACCCAGTACTTC
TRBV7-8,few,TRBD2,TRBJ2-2,CASSPKTSWTGELFF,TGTGCCAGCAGCCCAAAGACTAGCTGGACCGGGGAGCTGTTTTTT
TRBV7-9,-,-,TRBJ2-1,CASSLFQGSSYNEQFF,TGTGCCAGCAGCTTATTCCAGGGGAGCTCCTACAATGAGCAGTTCTTC
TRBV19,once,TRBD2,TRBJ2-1,CASMGGGSYNEQFF,TGTGCCAGTATGGGGGGGGGCTCCTACAATGAGCAGTTCTTC
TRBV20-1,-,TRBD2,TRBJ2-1,CSARDLAGGYNEQFF,TGCAGTGCTAGAGATTTAGCGGGAGGTTACAATGAGCAGTTCTTC
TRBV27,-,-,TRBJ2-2,CASSLSFSNGELFF,TGTGCCAGCAGTTTAAGTTTTTCTAACGGGGAGCTGTTTTTT
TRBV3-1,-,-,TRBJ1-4,CASSPADNEKLFF,TGTGCCAGCAGCCCTGCCGATAATGAAAAACTGTTTTTT
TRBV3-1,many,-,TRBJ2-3,CASSQVGSGTDTQYF,TGTGCCAGCAGCCAGGTTGGTAGCGGCACAGATACGCAGTATTTT
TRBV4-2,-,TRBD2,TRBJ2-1,CASSQASGAGANEQFF,TGTGCCAGCAGCCAAGCTAGCGGGGCGGGAGCCAATGAGCAGTTCTTC
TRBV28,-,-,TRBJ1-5,CASSLSQGNQPQHF,TGTGCCAGCAGTTTATCACAGGGTAATCAGCCCCAGCATTTT